The 28 T cell receptor beta chains presented below share a single source sample, sequenced in a study of molecular identifiers for immune sequencing clone quantification. Each CDR3 protein is one row after TCRdb ran MiXCR on the PCR reads. The table includes 490,000 or so distinct CDR3 sequences, about 20% detected once. Sequencing input: naive CD8+ T cells from blood, with Jurkat cell RNA spiked in. Subset denoted: FACS-sorted CD8+CD4-CCR7+CD45RA+ naive T cells. The origin of the receptors is a human donor in good health. Some libraries in this study had Jurkat cell RNA spiked in.

This clonotype appeared many times. J is TRBJ1-3 and V is TRBV29-1; D remains ambiguous. This CDR3 has 16 amino acids. Trimming left V 3 bases short and J 0 bases short, with 15 bases between. Germline assignment: CDR1 SQVTM and CDR2 ANQGSEA. The CDR3 nucleotides read TGCAGCGTTGATAATGGTCAAGATCTCTCTGGAAACACCATATATTTT. As protein: CSVDNGQDLSGNTIYF. The entire variable domain, with the rest obtained from reference TRBV29-1 and TRBJ1-3, is as follows: SAVISQKPSRDICQRGTSLTIQCQVDSQVTMMFWYRQQPGQSLTLIATANQGSEATYESGFVIDKFPISRPNLTFSTLTVSNMSPEDSSIYLCSVDNGQDLSGNTIYFGEGSWLTVV.

The chain carries TRBV6-2 or TRBV6-3 and TRBJ1-5; D is perhaps TRBD1 (5 bases). The CDR3 extends over 17 amino acids. Germline CDR1 and CDR2: MNHEY and SVGEGT. With 5 bases removed from V and 1 base from J, the gap between germline ends came to 18 bases. The CDR3 region has the DNA TGTGCCAGCAGTCCTTGGGCGTCAGGGAAGAGCAATCAGCCCCAGCATTTT. Protein: CASSPWASGKSNQPQHF.

As to this clonotype: The junction departs from germline at one end; a sequencing error may be responsible. The chain couples TRBV7-9 to TRBJ2-7; 9 nucleotides line up with TRBD1. Germline V gene data show CDR1 as SEHNR and CDR2 as FQNEAQ (reference sequence). The CDR3 length is 13 residues. The CDR3 reads CASSSGQGLEKYF. DNA of the CDR3: TGTGCCAGCAGCTCGGGACAGGGCCTCGAGAAGTACTTC. The full variable domain, in which reference TRBV7-9 and TRBJ2-7 provide the parts outside the CDR3, is DTGVSQNPRHKITKRGQNVTFRCDPISEHNRLYWYRQTLGQGPEFLTYFQNEAQLEKSRLLSDRFSAERPKGSFSTLEIQRTEQGDSAMYLCASSSGQGLEKYFGPGTRLTVT.

Note on this clonotype: A much more abundant neighbour one base away suggests this may be a read error. The chain couples TRBV19 to TRBJ1-2; 9 bases are a match to TRBD1. Germline values: CDR1 LNHDA, CDR2 SQIVND (reference sequence). This CDR3 contains 16 residues. J was trimmed by 4 bases and V by 5 bases; bases with no gene match: 11. CDR3 sequence reads: CASSPDTGGVSYGYTF. CDR3 coding DNA: TGTGCCAGTAGTCCCGATACAGGGGGCGTGAGCTATGGCTACACCTTC.

The chain couples TRBV19 to TRBJ1-6, with 7 nucleotides matching TRBD1. Germline V gene lookup returns CDR1 LNHDA and CDR2 SQIVND (reference sequence). Unmatched junction bases numbered 11, after V lost 6 bases and J lost 0 bases. The length of the CDR3 is 18 residues. CDR3 sequence: CASSPWGRGISYNSPLHF. The CDR3 region has the DNA TGTGCCAGTAGCCCATGGGGCAGGGGGATCTCCTATAATTCACCCCTCCACTTT.

This clonotype was seen at least ten times. The gene calls are TRBV28 and TRBJ1-1; D is uncertain. The CDR3 covers 12 residues. Germline CDR1 MDHEN, CDR2 SYDVKM. Trimming left V 5 bases short and J 6 bases short, with 10 bases between. The CDR3 bases are TGTGCCAGCAGTCTACCCAGTGCTGAAGCTTTCTTT. This codes for CASSLPSAEAFF.

The chain has TRBV5-5 and TRBJ2-5, with 10 bases aligning to TRBD1. The CDR3 spans 16 residues. Germline trimming cut 4 bases from V and 0 bases from J; bases unmatched to any gene: 6. Germline-derived CDR1 and CDR2 are SGHKS and YYEKEE (reference sequence). The CDR3 bases are TGTGCCAGCAGCCCGCTGGGACAGGGGAACCAAGAGACCCAGTACTTC. This codes for CASSPLGQGNQETQYF.

This clonotype has only a few counts. V and J are TRBV19 and TRBJ1-5; D unclear. The CDR3 consists of 14 residues. Germline-derived CDR1 and CDR2 are LNHDA and SQIVND (reference sequence). V was clipped by 6 bases and J by 8 bases, with 17 bases between them. Here the CDR3 DNA reads TGTGCCAGTAGCCCAGACACCTGGTTTAAGCCCCAGCATTTT. Its protein product is CASSPDTWFKPQHF.

Notes on this clonotype: This CDR3 is missing its conserved last phenylalanine or tryptophan, likely due to a read error. The chain employs TRBV5-3 and TRBJ1-5, with D perhaps TRBD1 (5 bases). TRBV5-3 is designated an ORF whose function remains uncertain. The CDR3 covers 15 residues. Trimming cost V 8 bases and J 0 bases, with 15 bases left between them. This CDR3 is CASSHATASNQPQHS. The CDR3 nucleotides are TGTGCCAGCAGCCATGCGACAGCTAGCAATCAGCCCCAGCATTCT.

The chain carries TRBV10-3 and TRBJ2-2; D gene ambiguous. The V gene lost 3 bases and the J gene lost 6 bases, with 8 bases spanning the gap. The V gene's germline CDR1 is ENHRY and CDR2 SYGVKD. This CDR3 contains 13 residues. The CDR3 bases are TGTGCCATCAGTGAAGGGCCGGCCGGGGAGCTGTTTTTT. Translated: CAISEGPAGELFF.

This clonotype was observed a few times. This chain uses TRBV9 with TRBJ2-5; 10 bases map to TRBD2. V shed 0 bases, J shed 2 bases, and the junction held 4 bases outside the gene matches. CDR1 and CDR2 from the germline V gene are SGDLS and YYNGEE. The CDR3 contains 16 residues. CDR3 DNA: TGTGCCAGCAGCGTAGTGATAGCGGGGGGACAAGAGACCCAGTACTTC. Its translation is CASSVVIAGGQETQYF.

This clonotype was found a few times. Just one base apart from a much larger clone, this may be a read error. The chain has TRBV7-9 and TRBJ1-5; D is undetermined. Germline assignment: CDR1 SEHNR and CDR2 FQNEAQ (reference sequence). The CDR3 has 13 amino acids. Trimming took off 5 bases at V and 6 bases at J, with 11 bases between the two ends. CDR3 in amino acids: CASSVTEGQPQHF. CDR3 DNA: TGTGCCAGCAGCGTGACTGAGGGTCAGCCCCAGCATTTT.

The J gene is TRBJ1-6, the V gene TRBV6-2 or TRBV6-3; D might be TRBD1 (5 bases). This CDR3 is built from 16 residues. V was cut by 6 bases and J by 3 bases, with 15 bases left in between. Germline-derived CDR1 and CDR2 are MNHEY and SVGEGT. CDR3 region: CASSPFRTSYNSPLHF. In DNA, the CDR3 is TGTGCCAGCAGCCCTTTCAGGACAAGCTATAATTCACCCCTCCACTTT.

This clonotype was recorded a few times. This sequence joins TRBV4-1 and TRBJ1-2; tentative D call: TRBD1 (5 bases). The germline gives CDR1 MGHRA, CDR2 YSYEKL. This CDR3 is 16 amino acids long. V lost 1 base and J 4 bases, leaving 16 bases between the germline ends. CDR3: CASSQVTQGLFYGYTF. CDR3 bases: TGCGCCAGCAGCCAAGTCACGCAGGGTCTGTTCTATGGCTACACCTTC.

This sequence joins TRBV7-9 and TRBJ1-3; possible D gene TRBD1, 5 bases. V was clipped by 2 bases and J by 6 bases, with 11 bases between them. There are 14 residues in the CDR3. The germline gives CDR1 SEHNR, CDR2 FQNEAQ (reference sequence). The DNA for the CDR3 is TGTGCCAGCAGCTTATCCGGGGCAGAAAACACCATATATTTT. It encodes CASSLSGAENTIYF.

This clonotype was observed many times. The rearrangement joins TRBV20-1 to TRBJ2-7; 14 nucleotides align to TRBD2. Trimming took 6 bases from V and 3 from J; bases not matched to a gene: 10. This CDR3 is built from 16 residues. Looked up from germline, CDR1 is DFQATT and CDR2 is SNEGSKA (reference sequence). CDR3 DNA: TGCAGTGCGTCACCGGGACTAGCGGGAGTATACTACGAGCAGTACTTC. This gives the protein CSASPGLAGVYYEQYF.

This clonotype has at least ten counts. The chain links TRBV6-5 to TRBJ2-3; 9 bases are shared with TRBD2. This CDR3 comprises 16 residues. V was clipped by 1 base and J by 4 bases; unmatched bases: 6. Germline CDR1 is MNHEY and CDR2 is SVGAGI. The CDR3 sequence is CASSYLAGGRADTQYF. The CDR3 coding sequence is TGTGCCAGCAGTTACTTGGCGGGGGGGCGGGCAGATACGCAGTATTTT.

With respect to this clonotype: A much larger clone sits a single nucleotide away, making a read error possible. The rearrangement uses TRBV6-5 and TRBJ2-3; D may be TRBD2 (5 bases). This CDR3 has 16 amino acids. Germline V gene sequence: CDR1 MNHEY, CDR2 SVGAGI. Here the CDR3 reads CASGYSIGSGTDTQYF. In DNA, the CDR3 is TGTGCCAGCGGTTACTCGATTGGGAGTGGAACAGATACGCAGTATTTT.

The rearrangement joins TRBV12-3 or TRBV12-4 to TRBJ1-4; no reliable D call. The CDR3 is 15 amino acids. The V end lost 3 bases, the J end lost 8 bases, and 16 bases lay between the germline ends. This CDR3 is CASSLNGVSTEKLFF. CDR3 bases: TGTGCCAGCAGTTTGAACGGGGTGTCTACCGAAAAACTGTTTTTT.

Ten or more counts support this clonotype. The CDR3 here is CASSPPANTGELFF. CDR3 sequence (DNA): TGTGCCAGCAGTCCCCCCGCGAACACCGGGGAGCTGTTTTTT. This chain links TRBV7-9 with TRBJ2-2; D is undetermined. CDR1 SEHNR and CDR2 FQNEAQ come from the germline V gene (reference sequence). Trimming took off 6 bases at V and 0 bases at J, with 8 bases between the two ends. This CDR3 contains 14 residues.

This clonotype was detected ten times or more. The V call is TRBV4-3, the J call TRBJ2-7; 9 bases are shared with TRBD1. V shed 0 bases and J 5 bases; nucleotides not matched to a gene: 5. This CDR3 region has 15 residues. The germline gives CDR1 LGHNA, CDR2 YSLEER. The CDR3, as DNA: TGCGCCAGCAGCCAAGAGGGGACAGGGAACGACGAGCAGTACTTC. Protein sequence: CASSQEGTGNDEQYF.

This clonotype has at least ten counts. The chain joins TRBV4-1 to TRBJ2-7; TRBD2 matches at 9 bases. The germline V gene encodes CDR1 MGHRA and CDR2 YSYEKL. J lost 4 bases, V lost 2 bases, and 9 bases had no gene match. The CDR3 runs 16 residues. The CDR3 DNA sequence: TGCGCCAGCAGCCAAAAGCATAGCGGGGGCTGGTACGAGCAGTACTTC. It is translated as CASSQKHSGGWYEQYF.

This clonotype was counted many times. This rearrangement joins TRBV29-1 to TRBJ2-5; TRBD1 matches at 9 bases. The CDR3 runs 15 residues. From germline, CDR1 is SQVTM and CDR2 ANQGSEA. V shed 3 bases and J 4 bases; nucleotides not matched to a gene: 9. As DNA, the CDR3 is TGCAGCGTTGACAGTGGCGGACAGGGGACAGAGACCCAGTACTTC. Translating it yields CSVDSGGQGTETQYF.

In its sample, this clonotype was seen once. One base away lies a much larger clone, so this may be a sequencing read error. This chain links TRBV27 with TRBJ2-5; D is ambiguous. Germline V gene data show CDR1 as MNHEY and CDR2 as SMNVEV (reference sequence). CDR3 length equals 14 residues. The CDR3 protein is CASGLSPGVETQYF. The CDR3, as DNA: TGTGCCAGCGGTTTATCACCAGGAGTAGAGACCCAGTACTTC.

This clonotype was recorded at least ten times. The chain is built from TRBV3-1 and TRBJ1-1; D is perhaps TRBD1 (5 bases). The ends were cut back, 4 bases at V and 3 bases at J, with 9 bases in the middle. The germline V gene encodes CDR1 LGHDT and CDR2 YNNKEL (reference sequence). The CDR3 sequence is 13 residues long. This chain's CDR3 is CASSLGHDTEAFF. For the CDR3, the DNA is TGTGCCAGCAGCCTAGGACATGACACTGAAGCTTTCTTT.

This clonotype has just one count. An end of the junction does not agree with germline; a read error may underlie this. This chain connects TRBV12-3 or TRBV12-4 to TRBJ2-5, with 13 bases aligning to TRBD2. The CDR3 is 16 residues long. The CDR3 sequence is CASRRRLAGGQEIQYF. The CDR3 nucleotides read TGTGCCAGCAGACGTCGACTAGCGGGGGGCCAAGAGATCCAGTACTTC.

The table lists this clonotype with many counts. The J gene is TRBJ2-1, the V gene TRBV7-6; D not resolved. CDR1 and CDR2 (germline): SGHVS, FNYEAQ. This CDR3 is built from 13 residues. V lost 5 bases and J lost 8, with 13 bases in between. The CDR3 DNA follows: TGTGCCAGCAGCCGCGATCTCGAGGATGAGCAGTTCTTC. It translates to CASSRDLEDEQFF. Full variable domain (remainder filled in from reference TRBV7-6 and TRBJ2-1): GAGVSQSPRYKVTKRGQDVALRCDPISGHVSLYWYRQALGQGPEFLTYFNYEAQQDKSGLPNDRFSAERPEGSISTLTIQRTEQRDSAMYRCASSRDLEDEQFFGPGTRLTVL.

The rearrangement joins TRBV12-3 or TRBV12-4 to TRBJ2-7; 7 nucleotides align to TRBD1. With 5 bases clipped from V and 6 bases from J, the junction kept 4 bases outside the gene matches. CDR3 size: 12 residues. CDR3 bases: TGTGCCAGCAGTATGACAGGGATCGAGCAGTACTTC. This translates into CASSMTGIEQYF.